This T cell receptor (beta chain) was identified during a study of blood T cell repertoires in COVID-19. Turning to the study itself: From T cells, B-cell-depleted T cells, or PBMCs came the material, which was cDNA or gDNA.

Original analysis: Reference gene primer amplification in the assay estimated nucleated cell counts. Sequenced by immunoSEQ multiplex PCR; TCRdb stores in-frame clones only, minus some. From that table come the V and J calls and clone size; the DNA was used to work out D and trimming. Of approximately 350,000 clones in the sample, about 89% were seen once. V lost 0 bases, J lost 7 bases, and 17 bases lay in between. Germline V lookup: CDR1 SGHRS, CDR2 YFSETQ. CDR3 length: 16 residues. Material for sequencing was peripheral blood. This clonotype originated in a woman in her fifties or sixties with COVID-19, enrolled during active disease. The rearrangement links TRBV5-1 to TRBJ2-1, with D perhaps TRBD2 (6 bases). CDR3 nucleotide sequence: TGCGCCAGCAGCTTGGGGGCGGGACTTCGGTTAAATGAGCAGTTCTTC. This gives the protein CASSLGAGLRLNEQFF.